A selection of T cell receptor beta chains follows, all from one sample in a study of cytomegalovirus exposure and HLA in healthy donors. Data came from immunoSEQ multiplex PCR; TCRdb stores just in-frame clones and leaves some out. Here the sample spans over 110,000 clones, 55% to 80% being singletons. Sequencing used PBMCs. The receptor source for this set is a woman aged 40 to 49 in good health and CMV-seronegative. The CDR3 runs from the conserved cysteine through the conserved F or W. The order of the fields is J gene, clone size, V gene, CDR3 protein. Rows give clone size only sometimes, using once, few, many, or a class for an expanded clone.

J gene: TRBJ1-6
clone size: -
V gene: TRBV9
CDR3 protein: CASSVAGRASYNSPLHF

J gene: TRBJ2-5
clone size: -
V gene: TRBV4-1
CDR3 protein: CASSPLKAGNQETQYF

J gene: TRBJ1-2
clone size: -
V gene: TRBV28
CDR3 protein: CASSSGQGNYGYTF

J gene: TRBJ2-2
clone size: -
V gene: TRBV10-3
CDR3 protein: CAIGTDSNTGELFF

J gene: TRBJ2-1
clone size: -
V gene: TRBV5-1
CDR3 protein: CASRTDREYYNEQFF

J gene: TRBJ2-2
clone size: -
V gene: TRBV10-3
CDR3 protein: CAIRAGGSTGELFF

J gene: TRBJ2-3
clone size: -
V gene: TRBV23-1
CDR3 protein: CASSQSRPSGVTTDTQYF

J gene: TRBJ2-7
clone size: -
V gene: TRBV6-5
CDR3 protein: CASSSGGFIGEQYF

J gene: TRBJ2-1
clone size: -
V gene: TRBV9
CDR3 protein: CASSAGQGASSYNEQFF

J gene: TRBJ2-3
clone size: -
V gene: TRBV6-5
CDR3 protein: CASSYWADRTDTQYF

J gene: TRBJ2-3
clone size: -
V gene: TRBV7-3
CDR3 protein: CASSLGPPGDTQYF

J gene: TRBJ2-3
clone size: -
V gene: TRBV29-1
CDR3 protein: CSVDGLAASTDTQYF

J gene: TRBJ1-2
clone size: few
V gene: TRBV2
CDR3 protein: CASSDRGQYGYTF

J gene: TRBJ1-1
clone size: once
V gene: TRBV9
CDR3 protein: CASSPRFQAGEAFF

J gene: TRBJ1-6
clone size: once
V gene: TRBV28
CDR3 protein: CASSLGYSYNSPLHF

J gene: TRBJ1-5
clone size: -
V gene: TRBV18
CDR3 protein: CASSPGAGDQPQHF

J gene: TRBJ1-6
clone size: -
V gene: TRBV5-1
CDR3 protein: CASSPGQAEPYNSPLHF

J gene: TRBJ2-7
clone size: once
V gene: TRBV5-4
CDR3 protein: CASSLWAGVLYEQYF

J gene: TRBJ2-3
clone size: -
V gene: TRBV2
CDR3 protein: CASSEGSGGSDTQYF

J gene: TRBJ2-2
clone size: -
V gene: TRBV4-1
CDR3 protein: CASSQEGPGGFTGELFF

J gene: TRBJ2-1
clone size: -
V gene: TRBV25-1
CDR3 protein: CASSDSGGSYNEQFF

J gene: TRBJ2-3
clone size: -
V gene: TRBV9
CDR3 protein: CASSVEGGGYLDTQYF